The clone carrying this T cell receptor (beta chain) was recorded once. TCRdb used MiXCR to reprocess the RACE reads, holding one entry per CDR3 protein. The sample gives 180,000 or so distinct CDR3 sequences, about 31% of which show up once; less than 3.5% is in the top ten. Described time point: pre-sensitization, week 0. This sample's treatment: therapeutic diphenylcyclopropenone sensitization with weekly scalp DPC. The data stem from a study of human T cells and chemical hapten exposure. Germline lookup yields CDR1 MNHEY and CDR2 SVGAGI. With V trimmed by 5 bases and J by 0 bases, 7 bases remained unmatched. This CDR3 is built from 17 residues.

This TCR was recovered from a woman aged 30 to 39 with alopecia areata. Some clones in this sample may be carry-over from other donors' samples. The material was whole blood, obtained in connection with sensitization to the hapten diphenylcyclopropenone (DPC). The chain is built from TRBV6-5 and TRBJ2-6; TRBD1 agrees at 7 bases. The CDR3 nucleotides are TGTGCCAGCAGTGGACAGGCAAGGACCTCTGGGGCCAACGTCCTGACTTTC. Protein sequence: CASSGQARTSGANVLTF.